This T cell receptor beta chain was documented in a study of T cell responses to AZD1222 COVID-19 vaccine. Study outcomes and limitations: The reported proportion of spike-specific TCRs targeting unmutated variant regions was nearly half. Vaccination with two AZD1222 doses was followed by a rise in Spike-specific TCR breadth and depth.

Regarding this clone: Antigen specificity is unknown.

Germline V gives CDR1 MGHRA, CDR2 YSYEKL. V was shortened by 0 bases and J by 8 bases, with 19 bases between the two germline ends. This CDR3 has 16 amino acids. Sequenced by immunoSEQ multiplex PCR; TCRdb stores in-frame clones only, minus some. This sample has 150,000 or so clones; 90% to 95% occur once, and the top ten carry approximately 4.8%. Some second doses came at about 4 weeks and others at about 12 weeks; these were pooled. Sequenced material: peripheral blood, taken 28 days after the second AZD1222 dose. The chain uses TRBV4-1 and TRBJ1-2; maybe TRBD1 (5 bases). This sequence originates from an adult who received the AZD1222 COVID-19 vaccine. The CDR3 loop reads CASSQEAVAGGLGYTF. The DNA for the CDR3 is TGCGCCAGCAGCCAAGAGGCTGTCGCGGGGGGTCTGGGCTACACCTTC.